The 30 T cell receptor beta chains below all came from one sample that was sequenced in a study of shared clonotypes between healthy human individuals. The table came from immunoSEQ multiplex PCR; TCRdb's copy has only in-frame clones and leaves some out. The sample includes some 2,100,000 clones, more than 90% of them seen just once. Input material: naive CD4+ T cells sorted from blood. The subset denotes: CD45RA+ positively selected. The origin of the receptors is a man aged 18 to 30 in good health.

Here the CDR3 DNA reads TGTGCCAGCAGCCAGGGGCAGGGCCGATCACCCCTCCACTTT. Translation gives CASSQGQGRSPLHF. The chain combines TRBV7-2 with TRBJ1-6; possibly TRBD1 for D (6 bases). The V gene lost 5 bases and the J gene lost 10 bases, with 15 bases spanning the gap. Germline assignment: CDR1 SGHTA and CDR2 FQGNSA. The CDR3 consists of 14 residues.

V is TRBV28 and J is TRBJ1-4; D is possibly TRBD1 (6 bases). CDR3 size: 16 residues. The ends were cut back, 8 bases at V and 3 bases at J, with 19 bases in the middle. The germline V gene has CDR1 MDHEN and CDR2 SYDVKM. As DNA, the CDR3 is TGTGCCAGCGATGCCGCCAGGGGCGCACCTAATGAAAAACTGTTTTTT. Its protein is CASDAARGAPNEKLFF.

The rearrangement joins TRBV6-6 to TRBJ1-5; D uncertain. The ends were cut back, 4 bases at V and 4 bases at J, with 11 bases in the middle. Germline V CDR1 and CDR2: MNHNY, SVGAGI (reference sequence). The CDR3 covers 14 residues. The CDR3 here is CASSSSDGNQPQHF. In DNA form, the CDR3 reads TGTGCCAGCAGTTCTAGCGATGGGAATCAGCCCCAGCATTTT.

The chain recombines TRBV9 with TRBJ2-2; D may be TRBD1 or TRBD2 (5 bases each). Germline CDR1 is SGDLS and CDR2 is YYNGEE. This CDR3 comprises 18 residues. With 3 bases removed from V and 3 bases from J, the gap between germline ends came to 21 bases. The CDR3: CASSGRLRAGSYTGELFF. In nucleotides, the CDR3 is TGTGCCAGCAGCGGTCGATTGCGGGCAGGGTCGTACACCGGGGAGCTGTTTTTT.

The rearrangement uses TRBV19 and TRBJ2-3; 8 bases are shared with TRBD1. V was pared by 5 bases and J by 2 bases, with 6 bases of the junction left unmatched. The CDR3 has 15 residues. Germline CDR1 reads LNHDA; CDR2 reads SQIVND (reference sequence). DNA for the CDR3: TGTGCCAGTAGTCCGGGGACAGGAAACACAGATACGCAGTATTTT. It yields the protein CASSPGTGNTDTQYF.

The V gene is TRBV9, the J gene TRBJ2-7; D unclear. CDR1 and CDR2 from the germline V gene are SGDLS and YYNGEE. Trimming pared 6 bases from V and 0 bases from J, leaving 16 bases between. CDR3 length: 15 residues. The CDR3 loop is CASNRMGSDSYEQYF. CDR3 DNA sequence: TGTGCCAGCAACCGCATGGGGTCCGACTCCTACGAGCAGTACTTC.

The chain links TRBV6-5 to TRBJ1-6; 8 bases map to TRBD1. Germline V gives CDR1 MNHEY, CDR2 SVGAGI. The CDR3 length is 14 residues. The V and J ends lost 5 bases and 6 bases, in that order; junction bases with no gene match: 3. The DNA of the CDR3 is TGTGCCAGCAGTAGGGACAGGCTTAATTCACCCCTCCACTTT. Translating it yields CASSRDRLNSPLHF.

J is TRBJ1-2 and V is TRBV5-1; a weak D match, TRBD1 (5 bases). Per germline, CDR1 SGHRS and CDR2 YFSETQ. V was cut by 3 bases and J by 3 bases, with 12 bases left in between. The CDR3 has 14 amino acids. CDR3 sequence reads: CASSSAGSDYGYTF. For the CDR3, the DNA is TGCGCCAGCAGCTCAGCAGGGTCTGACTATGGCTACACCTTC.

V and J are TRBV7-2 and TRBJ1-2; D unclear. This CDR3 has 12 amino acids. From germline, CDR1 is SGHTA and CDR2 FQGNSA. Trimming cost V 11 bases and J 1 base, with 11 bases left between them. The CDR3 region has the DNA TGTGCCGGCCAGACTCTTAACTATGGCTACACCTTC. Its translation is CAGQTLNYGYTF.

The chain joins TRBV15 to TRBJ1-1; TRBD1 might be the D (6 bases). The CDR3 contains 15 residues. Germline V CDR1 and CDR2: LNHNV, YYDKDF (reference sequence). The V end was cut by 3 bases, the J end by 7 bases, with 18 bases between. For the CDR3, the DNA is TGTGCCACCAGCAGGGGTAAAGGACAGCCAAATGAAGCTTTCTTT. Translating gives CATSRGKGQPNEAFF.

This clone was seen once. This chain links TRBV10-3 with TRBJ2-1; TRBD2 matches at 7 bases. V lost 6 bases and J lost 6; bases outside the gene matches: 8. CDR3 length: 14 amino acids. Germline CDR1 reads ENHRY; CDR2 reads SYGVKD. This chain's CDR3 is CAISSGLESNEQFF. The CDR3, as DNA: TGTGCCATCAGCTCCGGACTAGAAAGCAATGAGCAGTTCTTC.

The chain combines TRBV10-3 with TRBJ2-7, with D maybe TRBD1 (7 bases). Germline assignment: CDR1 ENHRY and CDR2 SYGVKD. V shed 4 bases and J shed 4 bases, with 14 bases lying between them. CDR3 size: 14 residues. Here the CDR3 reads CAISGGGGEYEQYF. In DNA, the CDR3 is TGTGCCATCAGTGGAGGAGGGGGCGAGTACGAGCAGTACTTC.

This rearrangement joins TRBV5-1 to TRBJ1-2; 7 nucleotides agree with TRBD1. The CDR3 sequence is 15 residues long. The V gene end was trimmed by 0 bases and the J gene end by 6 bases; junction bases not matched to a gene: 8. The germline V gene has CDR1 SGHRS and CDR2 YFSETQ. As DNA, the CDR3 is TGCGCCAGCAGCTTGGGAGGGGGCGAGTTGAATGGCTACACCTTC. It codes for CASSLGGGELNGYTF.

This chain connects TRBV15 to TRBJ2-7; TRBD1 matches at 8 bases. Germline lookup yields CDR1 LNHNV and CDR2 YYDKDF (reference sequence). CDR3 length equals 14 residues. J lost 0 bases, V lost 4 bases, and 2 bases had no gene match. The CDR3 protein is CATSTGQGSYEQYF. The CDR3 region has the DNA TGTGCCACCAGCACCGGACAGGGCTCCTACGAGCAGTACTTC.

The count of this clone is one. CDR3: CASSLLSGAGNTIYF. CDR3 coding DNA: TGCGCCAGCAGCTTGTTATCCGGGGCTGGAAACACCATATATTTT. This chain links TRBV5-1 with TRBJ1-3; D unclear. The V end was cut by 1 base, the J end by 2 bases, with 10 bases between. The CDR3 is 15 amino acids. Germline CDR1 is SGHRS and CDR2 is YFSETQ.

CDR3 sequence (DNA): TGTGCCAGCAGTCGGGACAGGGTACAGCCCCAGCATTTT. This codes for CASSRDRVQPQHF. The chain combines TRBV6-1 with TRBJ1-5; 9 positions agree with TRBD1. The germline CDR1 and CDR2 sequences are MNHNS and SASEGT. The CDR3 covers 13 residues. Unmatched junction bases numbered 3, after V lost 5 bases and J lost 7 bases.

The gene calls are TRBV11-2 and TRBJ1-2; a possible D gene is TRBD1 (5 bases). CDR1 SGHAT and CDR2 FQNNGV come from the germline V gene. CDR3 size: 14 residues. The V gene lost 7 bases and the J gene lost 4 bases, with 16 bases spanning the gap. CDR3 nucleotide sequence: TGTGCCAGCAAGTTAGGGGCAGGAGTCTATGGCTACACCTTC. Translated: CASKLGAGVYGYTF.

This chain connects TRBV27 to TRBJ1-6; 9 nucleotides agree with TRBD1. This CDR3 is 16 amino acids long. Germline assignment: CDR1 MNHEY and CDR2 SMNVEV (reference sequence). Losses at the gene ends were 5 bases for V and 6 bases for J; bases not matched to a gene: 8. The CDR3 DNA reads TGTGCCAGCAGTACCCGGACAGGGGCCCGTAATTCACCCCTCCACTTT. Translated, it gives CASSTRTGARNSPLHF.

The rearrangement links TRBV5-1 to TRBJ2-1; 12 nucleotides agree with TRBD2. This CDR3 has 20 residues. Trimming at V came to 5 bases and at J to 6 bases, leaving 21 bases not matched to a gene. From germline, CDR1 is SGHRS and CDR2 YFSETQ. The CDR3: CASSYSGQGLTSGSVNEQFF. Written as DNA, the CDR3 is TGCGCCAGCAGTTATAGCGGACAGGGGTTGACTAGCGGGAGTGTCAATGAGCAGTTCTTC.

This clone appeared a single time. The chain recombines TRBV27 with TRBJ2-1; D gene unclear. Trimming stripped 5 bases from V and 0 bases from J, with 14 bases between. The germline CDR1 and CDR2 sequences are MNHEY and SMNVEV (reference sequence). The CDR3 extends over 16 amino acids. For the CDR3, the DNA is TGTGCCAGCAGTCCTGGAAGCCTAAACTCCTACAATGAGCAGTTCTTC. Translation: CASSPGSLNSYNEQFF.

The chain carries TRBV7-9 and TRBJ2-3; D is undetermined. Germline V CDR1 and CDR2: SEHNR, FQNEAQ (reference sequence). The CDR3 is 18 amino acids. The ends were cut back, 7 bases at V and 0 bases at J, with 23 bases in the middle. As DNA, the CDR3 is TGTGCCAGCAATTCGGGTTTGGGTTCGACTCGTAGCACAGATACGCAGTATTTT. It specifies CASNSGLGSTRSTDTQYF. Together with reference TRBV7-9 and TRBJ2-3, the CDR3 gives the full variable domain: DTGVSQNPRHKITKRGQNVTFRCDPISEHNRLYWYRQTLGQGPEFLTYFQNEAQLEKSRLLSDRFSAERPKGSFSTLEIQRTEQGDSAMYLCASNSGLGSTRSTDTQYFGPGTRLTVL.

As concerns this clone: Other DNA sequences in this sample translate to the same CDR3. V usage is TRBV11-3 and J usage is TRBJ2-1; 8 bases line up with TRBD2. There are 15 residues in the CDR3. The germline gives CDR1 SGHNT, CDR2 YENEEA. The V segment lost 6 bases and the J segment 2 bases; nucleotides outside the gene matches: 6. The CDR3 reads CASSSGLAAYNEQFF. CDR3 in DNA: TGTGCCAGCAGTTCTGGACTAGCCGCCTACAATGAGCAGTTCTTC.

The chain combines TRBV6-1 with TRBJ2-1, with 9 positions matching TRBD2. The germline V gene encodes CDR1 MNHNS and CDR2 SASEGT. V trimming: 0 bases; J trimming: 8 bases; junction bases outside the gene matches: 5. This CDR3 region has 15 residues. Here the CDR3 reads CASSEASGSSDEQFF. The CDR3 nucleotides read TGTGCCAGCAGTGAAGCTAGCGGGAGCTCGGATGAGCAGTTCTTC.

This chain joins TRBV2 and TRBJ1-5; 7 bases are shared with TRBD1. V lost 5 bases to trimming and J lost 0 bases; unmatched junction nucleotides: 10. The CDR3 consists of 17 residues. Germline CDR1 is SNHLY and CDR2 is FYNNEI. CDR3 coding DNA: TGTGCCAGCAGTCCTTGGGGGGACAGTTATAGCAATCAGCCCCAGCATTTT. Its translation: CASSPWGDSYSNQPQHF.

The CDR3 nucleotides are TGTGCCAGCAGTTACTCGAGGACGGATTTCTATGGCTACACCTTC. It codes for CASSYSRTDFYGYTF. The chain recombines TRBV6-6 with TRBJ1-2, with D hard to call. V lost 0 bases to trimming and J lost 4 bases, with 12 bases between them. The CDR3 is 15 amino acids. Germline CDR1 and CDR2: MNHNY and SVGAGI (reference sequence).

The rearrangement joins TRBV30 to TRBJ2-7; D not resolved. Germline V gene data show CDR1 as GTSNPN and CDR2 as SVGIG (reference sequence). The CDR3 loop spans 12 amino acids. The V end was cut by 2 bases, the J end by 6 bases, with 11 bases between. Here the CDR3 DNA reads TGTGCCTGGAGTCGAGCCGCCTCCGAGCAGTACTTC. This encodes CAWSRAASEQYF.

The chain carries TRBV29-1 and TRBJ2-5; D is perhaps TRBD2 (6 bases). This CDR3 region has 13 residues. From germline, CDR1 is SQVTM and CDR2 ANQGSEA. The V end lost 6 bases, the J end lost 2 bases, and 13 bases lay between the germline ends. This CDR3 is CSVLRGSQETQYF. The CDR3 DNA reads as TGCAGCGTCCTTCGGGGGAGTCAAGAGACCCAGTACTTC.

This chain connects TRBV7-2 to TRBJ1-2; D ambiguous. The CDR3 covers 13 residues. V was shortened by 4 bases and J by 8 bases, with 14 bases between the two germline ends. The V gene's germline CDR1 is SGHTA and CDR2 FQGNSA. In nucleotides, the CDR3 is TGTGCCAGCAGCTCCGACGGGCTATGGGGCTACACCTTC. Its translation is CASSSDGLWGYTF.

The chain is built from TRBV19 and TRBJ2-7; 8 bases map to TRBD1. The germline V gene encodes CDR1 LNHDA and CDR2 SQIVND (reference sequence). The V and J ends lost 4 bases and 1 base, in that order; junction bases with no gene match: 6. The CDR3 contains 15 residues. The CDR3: CASSTGQGLSYEQYF. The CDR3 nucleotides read TGTGCCAGTAGTACAGGACAGGGACTTTCCTACGAGCAGTACTTC.

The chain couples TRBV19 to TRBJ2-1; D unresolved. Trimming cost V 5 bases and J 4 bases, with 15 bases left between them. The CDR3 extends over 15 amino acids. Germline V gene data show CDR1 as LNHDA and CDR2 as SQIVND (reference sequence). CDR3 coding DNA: TGTGCCAGTAGTCCCTTCCCTTCACCATACAATGAGCAGTTCTTC. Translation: CASSPFPSPYNEQFF.